The rows below give T cell receptor beta chains drawn from one sample of a study of blood T cell repertoires in COVID-19. Profiled with immunoSEQ multiplex PCR; TCRdb holds only in-frame clones, not every one. This sample yields roughly 41,000 clones, of which 88% are seen a single time; 4.5% to 5% belongs to the top ten. Sequencing was done on a sample of peripheral blood. The receptors stem from a human donor in a cohort sampled during active COVID-19. CDR3s include the opening cysteine and the closing phenylalanine or tryptophan. D genes are given only for firm matches. Some rows have no size entry. The others give once, few or many, or a class for an expanded clone.

d_gene: NA; j_gene: TRBJ1-1; v_gene: TRBV29-1; abundance: NA; CDR3aa: CSSPDTGNTEAFF; CDR3nt: TGCAGCTCACCGGACACGGGGAACACTGAAGCTTTCTTT
d_gene: TRBD1; j_gene: TRBJ1-1; v_gene: TRBV19; abundance: once; CDR3aa: CASIDRGKNTEAFF; CDR3nt: TGTGCCAGTATCGACAGGGGAAAGAACACTGAAGCTTTCTTT
d_gene: TRBD2; j_gene: TRBJ2-2; v_gene: TRBV7-3; abundance: NA; CDR3aa: CASSVTSGVNTGELFF; CDR3nt: TGTGCCAGCAGCGTGACTAGCGGGGTGAACACCGGGGAGCTGTTTTTT
d_gene: NA; j_gene: TRBJ1-1; v_gene: TRBV4-1; abundance: NA; CDR3aa: CASSALVHTEAFF; CDR3nt: TGCGCCAGCAGCGCGCTCGTTCACACTGAAGCTTTCTTT
d_gene: NA; j_gene: TRBJ2-4; v_gene: TRBV15; abundance: few; CDR3aa: CATSRDGGGNIQYF; CDR3nt: TGTGCCACCAGCAGAGATGGGGGAGGCAACATTCAGTACTTC
d_gene: TRBD2; j_gene: TRBJ2-7; v_gene: TRBV27; abundance: NA; CDR3aa: CASSPPTSGRSYEQYF; CDR3nt: TGTGCCAGCAGTCCTCCGACTAGCGGGAGATCCTACGAGCAGTACTTC
d_gene: NA; j_gene: TRBJ2-7; v_gene: TRBV7-3; abundance: once; CDR3aa: CASSLLGGLNYEQYF; CDR3nt: TGTGCCAGCAGCTTACTTGGCGGCCTTAACTACGAGCAGTACTTC
d_gene: TRBD2; j_gene: TRBJ2-1; v_gene: TRBV4-2; abundance: NA; CDR3aa: CASSQEVGTNNEQFF; CDR3nt: TGTGCCAGCAGCCAAGAGGTAGGGACTAACAATGAGCAGTTCTTC
d_gene: NA; j_gene: TRBJ2-5; v_gene: TRBV2; abundance: NA; CDR3aa: CASSLETQYF; CDR3nt: TGTGCCAGCAGCCTAGAGACCCAGTACTTC
d_gene: TRBD2; j_gene: TRBJ2-1; v_gene: TRBV5-6; abundance: NA; CDR3aa: CASSSKTSGRIDEQFF; CDR3nt: TGTGCCAGCAGCTCCAAGACTAGCGGGAGGATAGATGAGCAGTTCTTC
d_gene: TRBD1; j_gene: TRBJ1-5; v_gene: TRBV28; abundance: NA; CDR3aa: CASSPLGGATGDNQPQHF; CDR3nt: TGTGCCAGCAGCCCATTAGGGGGCGCGACAGGGGACAACCAGCCCCAGCATTTT
d_gene: TRBD2; j_gene: TRBJ2-1; v_gene: TRBV5-4; abundance: NA; CDR3aa: CASSSMAGGPDDEQFF; CDR3nt: TGTGCCAGCAGCTCGATGGCGGGAGGGCCGGATGATGAGCAGTTCTTC
d_gene: NA; j_gene: TRBJ2-7; v_gene: TRBV28; abundance: few; CDR3aa: CASRGGVQYF; CDR3nt: TGTGCCAGTCGGGGCGGGGTCCAGTACTTC
d_gene: TRBD2; j_gene: TRBJ2-3; v_gene: TRBV28; abundance: NA; CDR3aa: CASSLTLAGVSTDTQYF; CDR3nt: TGTGCCAGCAGTCTGACCCTAGCGGGAGTCAGCACAGATACGCAGTATTTT
d_gene: NA; j_gene: TRBJ2-1; v_gene: TRBV27; abundance: NA; CDR3aa: CASSYSGPQNEQFF; CDR3nt: TGTGCCAGCAGTTACAGCGGTCCTCAGAATGAGCAGTTCTTC
d_gene: TRBD1; j_gene: TRBJ2-5; v_gene: TRBV6-6; abundance: NA; CDR3aa: CASRLPGQQETQYF; CDR3nt: TGTGCCAGCCGCCTGCCGGGACAGCAAGAGACCCAGTACTTC
d_gene: NA; j_gene: TRBJ1-2; v_gene: TRBV6-1; abundance: once; CDR3aa: CASSEGRNYGYTF; CDR3nt: TGTGCCAGCAGTGAAGGCAGGAACTATGGCTACACCTTC
d_gene: TRBD1; j_gene: TRBJ1-6; v_gene: TRBV15; abundance: NA; CDR3aa: CATSSPSQLTGGGSSYNSPLHF; CDR3nt: TGTGCCACCAGCAGCCCATCTCAACTGACAGGGGGCGGCAGCTCCTATAATTCACCCCTCCACTTT
d_gene: NA; j_gene: TRBJ2-5; v_gene: TRBV11-2; abundance: NA; CDR3aa: CASSLGVGSGAVKTQYF; CDR3nt: TGTGCCAGCAGCTTAGGGGTCGGTAGCGGAGCGGTGAAGACCCAGTACTTC
d_gene: TRBD2; j_gene: TRBJ2-1; v_gene: TRBV6-2/TRBV6-3; abundance: NA; CDR3aa: CASSGLAGGLYNEQFF; CDR3nt: TGTGCCAGCAGTGGTCTAGCGGGAGGTCTCTACAATGAGCAGTTCTTC
d_gene: NA; j_gene: TRBJ2-3; v_gene: TRBV5-4; abundance: NA; CDR3aa: CASSRGTASTDTQYF; CDR3nt: TGTGCCAGCAGCCGCGGGACCGCTAGCACAGATACGCAGTATTTT
d_gene: TRBD2; j_gene: TRBJ2-7; v_gene: TRBV20-1; abundance: once; CDR3aa: CSASQGLVYEQYF; CDR3nt: TGCAGTGCTAGTCAGGGACTAGTCTACGAGCAGTACTTC
d_gene: TRBD1; j_gene: TRBJ2-2; v_gene: TRBV7-2; abundance: NA; CDR3aa: CASSPWDRAGTGELFF; CDR3nt: TGTGCCAGCAGCCCCTGGGACAGGGCGGGGACCGGGGAGCTGTTTTTT
d_gene: NA; j_gene: TRBJ1-2; v_gene: TRBV14; abundance: NA; CDR3aa: CASSQDGNRAYGYTF; CDR3nt: TGTGCCAGCAGCCAAGACGGTAACAGGGCATATGGCTACACCTTC
d_gene: NA; j_gene: TRBJ2-5; v_gene: TRBV27; abundance: NA; CDR3aa: CASSLRERETQYF; CDR3nt: TGTGCCAGCAGTCTTCGGGAGCGGGAGACCCAGTACTTC
d_gene: TRBD1; j_gene: TRBJ2-2; v_gene: TRBV5-6; abundance: NA; CDR3aa: CASSGTGVRTGELFF; CDR3nt: TGTGCCAGCAGCGGAACAGGGGTGCGGACCGGGGAGCTGTTTTTT
d_gene: NA; j_gene: TRBJ2-3; v_gene: TRBV5-8; abundance: few; CDR3aa: CASSLAGGSTDTQYF; CDR3nt: TGTGCCAGCAGCTTGGCCGGAGGAAGCACAGATACGCAGTATTTT
d_gene: TRBD1; j_gene: TRBJ1-1; v_gene: TRBV29-1; abundance: few; CDR3aa: CSVPRQGSSEAFF; CDR3nt: TGCAGCGTTCCTAGACAGGGTTCTTCTGAAGCTTTCTTT
d_gene: NA; j_gene: TRBJ2-1; v_gene: TRBV7-2; abundance: once; CDR3aa: CASSLLRNEQFF; CDR3nt: TGTGCCAGCAGCTTATTGAGGAATGAGCAGTTCTTC
d_gene: NA; j_gene: TRBJ2-7; v_gene: TRBV18; abundance: once; CDR3aa: CASSPYGREISYEQYF; CDR3nt: TGTGCCAGCTCACCATATGGCAGGGAAATCTCCTACGAGCAGTACTTC
d_gene: NA; j_gene: TRBJ1-2; v_gene: TRBV30; abundance: NA; CDR3aa: CAWRFPAYYRVHASYTF; CDR3nt: TGTGCCTGGAGGTTCCCGGCCTACTACAGGGTGCATGCAAGCTACACCTTC
d_gene: NA; j_gene: TRBJ2-5; v_gene: TRBV6-6; abundance: NA; CDR3aa: CASRPPQAQETQYF; CDR3nt: TGTGCCAGCAGACCCCCCCAGGCACAAGAGACCCAGTACTTC
d_gene: NA; j_gene: TRBJ2-3; v_gene: TRBV5-1; abundance: once; CDR3aa: CASSIGTLSSTDTQYF; CDR3nt: TGCGCCAGCAGCATAGGGACACTCTCGAGCACAGATACGCAGTATTTT
d_gene: TRBD2; j_gene: TRBJ2-5; v_gene: TRBV7-9; abundance: NA; CDR3aa: CASSLRGGTSGKQETQYF; CDR3nt: TGTGCCAGCAGCTTAAGAGGGGGGACTAGCGGGAAACAAGAGACCCAGTACTTC
d_gene: NA; j_gene: TRBJ1-1; v_gene: TRBV25-1; abundance: few; CDR3aa: CASSENRHSMNTEAFF; CDR3nt: TGTGCCAGCAGTGAGAACCGGCACAGCATGAACACTGAAGCTTTCTTT
d_gene: TRBD2; j_gene: TRBJ2-3; v_gene: TRBV7-9; abundance: NA; CDR3aa: CASRRGLAGITDTQYF; CDR3nt: TGTGCCAGCAGACGTGGACTAGCGGGGATCACAGATACGCAGTATTTT
d_gene: TRBD2; j_gene: TRBJ2-3; v_gene: TRBV18; abundance: NA; CDR3aa: CASSPLGLAGPNTDTQYF; CDR3nt: TGTGCCAGCTCACCACTGGGACTAGCGGGACCTAACACAGATACGCAGTATTTT
d_gene: TRBD2; j_gene: TRBJ2-1; v_gene: TRBV3-1/TRBV3-2; abundance: once; CDR3aa: CASSPPGLAGVGEQFF; CDR3nt: TGTGCCAGCAGCCCCCCGGGACTAGCGGGAGTCGGTGAGCAGTTCTTC
d_gene: NA; j_gene: TRBJ2-4; v_gene: TRBV7-9; abundance: NA; CDR3aa: CASSPRTEEYKNIQYF; CDR3nt: TGTGCCAGCAGCCCCCGGACAGAAGAATACAAAAACATTCAGTACTTC
d_gene: TRBD1; j_gene: TRBJ2-5; v_gene: TRBV28; abundance: NA; CDR3aa: CASSIGQGGPQETQYF; CDR3nt: TGTGCCAGCAGCATAGGACAGGGAGGCCCTCAAGAGACCCAGTACTTC
d_gene: NA; j_gene: TRBJ1-3; v_gene: TRBV18; abundance: NA; CDR3aa: CASSPSGSGNTIYF; CDR3nt: TGTGCCAGCTCACCATCAGGGTCTGGAAACACCATATATTTT
d_gene: NA; j_gene: TRBJ2-1; v_gene: TRBV28; abundance: once; CDR3aa: CATGTTYNEQFF; CDR3nt: TGTGCCACCGGGACAACCTACAATGAGCAGTTCTTC
d_gene: NA; j_gene: TRBJ2-1; v_gene: TRBV19; abundance: NA; CDR3aa: CASSIGLQIYNEQFF; CDR3nt: TGTGCCAGTAGTATAGGACTACAAATCTACAATGAGCAGTTCTTC
d_gene: NA; j_gene: TRBJ2-1; v_gene: TRBV28; abundance: NA; CDR3aa: CASSSSRLWEQFF; CDR3nt: TGTGCCAGCAGCTCCTCCAGGCTGTGGGAGCAGTTCTTC
d_gene: TRBD1; j_gene: TRBJ1-1; v_gene: TRBV19; abundance: NA; CDR3aa: CASSMGQGNTEAFF; CDR3nt: TGTGCCAGTAGTATGGGACAGGGGAACACTGAAGCTTTCTTT